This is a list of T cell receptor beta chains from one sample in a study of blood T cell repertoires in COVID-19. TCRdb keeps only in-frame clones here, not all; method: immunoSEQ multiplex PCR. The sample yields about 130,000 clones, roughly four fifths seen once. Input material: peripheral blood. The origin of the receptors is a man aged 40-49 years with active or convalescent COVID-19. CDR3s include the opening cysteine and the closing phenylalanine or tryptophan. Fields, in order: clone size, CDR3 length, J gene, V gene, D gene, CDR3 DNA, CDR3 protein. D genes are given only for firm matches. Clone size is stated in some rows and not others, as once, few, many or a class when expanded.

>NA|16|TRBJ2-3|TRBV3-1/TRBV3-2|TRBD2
TGTGCCAGCAGCCAATGGGGCGGGGGGGCAGCAGATACGCAGTATTTT
CASSQWGGGAADTQYF
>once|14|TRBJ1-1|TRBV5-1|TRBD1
TGCGCCAGCAATACAGGGGCTGGTTCCACTGAAGCTTTCTTT
CASNTGAGSTEAFF
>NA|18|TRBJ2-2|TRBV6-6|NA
TGTGCCAGCAGTCCCCCTGGCGGGCGGCCCAATAACACCGGGGAGCTGTTTTTT
CASSPPGGRPNNTGELFF
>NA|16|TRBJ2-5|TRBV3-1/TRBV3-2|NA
TGTGCCAGCAGCCAAGGTATTGGGCGTTCTGGAGAGACCCAGTACTTC
CASSQGIGRSGETQYF
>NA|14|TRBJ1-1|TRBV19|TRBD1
TGTGCCAGTAGTACTCGCCCCACAGGGGGCGAAGCTTTCTTT
CASSTRPTGGEAFF
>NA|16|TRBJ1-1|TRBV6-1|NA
TGTGCCAGCAGTGGTGGGGTACCAACATCGGGGACTGAAGCTTTCTTT
CASSGGVPTSGTEAFF
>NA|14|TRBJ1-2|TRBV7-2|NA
TGTGCCAGCAGCTTAACTAGGGAAACATATGGCTACACCTTC
CASSLTRETYGYTF
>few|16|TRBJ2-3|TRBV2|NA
TGTGCCAGCAGTGAAGCCCCACAGGGTGGAACAGATACGCAGTATTTT
CASSEAPQGGTDTQYF
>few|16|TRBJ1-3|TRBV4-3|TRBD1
TGCGCCAGCAGCCAAATGACAGGGGGCTCTGGAAACACCATATATTTT
CASSQMTGGSGNTIYF
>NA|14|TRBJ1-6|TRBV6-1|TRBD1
TGTGCCAGCAGTACTACAGGGGGCTATTCACCCCTCCACTTT
CASSTTGGYSPLHF
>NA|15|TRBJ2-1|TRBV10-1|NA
TGCGCCAGCAGTGAGTACAGGGCATTCAACAATGAGCAGTTCTTC
CASSEYRAFNNEQFF
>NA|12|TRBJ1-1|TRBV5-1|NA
TGCGCCAGCAGCCGGTTACAGGGTGAAGCTTTCTTT
CASSRLQGEAFF
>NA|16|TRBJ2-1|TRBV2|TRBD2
TGTGCCAGCAGTGCCCAGGGAGCGGGGGCCAGCAATGAGCAGTTCTTC
CASSAQGAGASNEQFF
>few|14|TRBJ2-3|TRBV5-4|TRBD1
TGTGCCAGCAGCTTCGGACAGGGCGCAGATACGCAGTATTTT
CASSFGQGADTQYF
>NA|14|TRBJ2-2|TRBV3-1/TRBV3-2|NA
TGTGCCAGCAGCCAAGAATTTAGCACCGGGGAGCTGTTTTTT
CASSQEFSTGELFF
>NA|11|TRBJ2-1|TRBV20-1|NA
TGCAGTGCTAGGGGCGGGCATGAGCAGTTCTTC
CSARGGHEQFF
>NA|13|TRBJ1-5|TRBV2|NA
TGTGCCAGCAGTGACAGGGATGATCAGCCCCAGCATTTT
CASSDRDDQPQHF
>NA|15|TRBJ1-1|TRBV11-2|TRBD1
TGTGCCAGCAGCCTAACCACGACAGGGCACACTGAAGCTTTCTTT
CASSLTTTGHTEAFF
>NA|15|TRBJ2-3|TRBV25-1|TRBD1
TGTGCCAGCAGTTGGACAGGGTCCATTTCCGATACGCAGTATTTT
CASSWTGSISDTQYF
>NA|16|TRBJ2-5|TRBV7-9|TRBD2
TGTGCCAGCAGCTTGACTAGCGGGGGGGCAAAAGAGACCCAGTACTTC
CASSLTSGGAKETQYF
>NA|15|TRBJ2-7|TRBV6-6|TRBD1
TGTGCCAGCAGTCGCGGACAGGGGGCGTCCTACGAGCAGTACTTC
CASSRGQGASYEQYF
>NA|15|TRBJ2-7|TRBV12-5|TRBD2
TGTGCTAGTGGTTCCTCCGGGGGGGCCGCAGTCGAGCAGTACTTC
CASGSSGGAAVEQYF
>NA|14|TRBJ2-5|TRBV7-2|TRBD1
TGTGCCAGCAGCTTAGGGCGACAGGGAGAGACCCAGTACTTC
CASSLGRQGETQYF
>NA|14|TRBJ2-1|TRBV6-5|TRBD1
TGTGCCAGCAGACCCGACAGGGCCTACAATGAGCAGTTCTTC
CASRPDRAYNEQFF
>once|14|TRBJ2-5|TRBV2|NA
TGTGCCAGCAGTGAAGTGGTAGTCCAAGAGACCCAGTACTTC
CASSEVVVQETQYF
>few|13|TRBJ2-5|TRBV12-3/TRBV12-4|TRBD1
TGTGCCACCATCGACAGGGGGCGAGAGACCCAGTACTTC
CATIDRGRETQYF
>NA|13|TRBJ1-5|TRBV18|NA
TGTGCCAGCTCACCGGGACAAAGTCAGCCCCAGCATTTT
CASSPGQSQPQHF
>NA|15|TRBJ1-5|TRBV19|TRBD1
TGTGCCAGCACCGCCGCGGGACAGGGGAATCAGCCCCAGCATTTT
CASTAAGQGNQPQHF
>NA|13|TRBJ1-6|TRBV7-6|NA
TGTGCCAGCAGCTCCTATTTAGATTCACCCCTCCACTTT
CASSSYLDSPLHF
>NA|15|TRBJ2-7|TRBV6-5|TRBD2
TGTGCCAGCAGTTACAGCCCGGGACTAGTGAGTGAGCAGTACTTC
CASSYSPGLVSEQYF
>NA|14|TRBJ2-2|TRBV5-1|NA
TGCGCCAGCAGCTTGATGGGGGCCAACGGGGAGCTGTTTTTT
CASSLMGANGELFF
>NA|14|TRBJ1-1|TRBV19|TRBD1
TGTGCCAGTAGTAGTACAGGGGGCGGCACTGAAGCTTTCTTT
CASSSTGGGTEAFF
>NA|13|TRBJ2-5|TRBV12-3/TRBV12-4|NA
TGTGCCAGCAGTTTAGGAGGGGGAGAGACCCAGTACTTC
CASSLGGGETQYF
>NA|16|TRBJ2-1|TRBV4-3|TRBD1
TGCGCCAGCAGCCAAGATGGGGGGACAGGGGCCAATGAGCAGTTCTTC
CASSQDGGTGANEQFF
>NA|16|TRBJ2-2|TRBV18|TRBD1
TGTGCCAGCTCACCACGCGGGACAGGGGGCACCGGGGAGCTGTTTTTT
CASSPRGTGGTGELFF
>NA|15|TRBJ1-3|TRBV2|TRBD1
TGTGCCAGCAGGCCGCGGGACAGCTCTGGAAACACCATATATTTT
CASRPRDSSGNTIYF
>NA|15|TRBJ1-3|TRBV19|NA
TGTGCCAGCCGACCTGGAGGGGCTGGTGGAAACACCATATATTTT
CASRPGGAGGNTIYF
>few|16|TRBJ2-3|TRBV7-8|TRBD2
TGTGCCAGCAGCTTAGTAGCGGGGGCGTCACCAGATACGCAGTATTTT
CASSLVAGASPDTQYF
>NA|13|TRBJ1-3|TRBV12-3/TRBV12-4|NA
TGTGCCAGCCCCGCAGGCTCTGGAAACACCATATATTTT
CASPAGSGNTIYF
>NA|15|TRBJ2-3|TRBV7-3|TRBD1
TGTGCCAGCAGCTTCTCCAGGGGGCGGGGAGATACGCAGTATTTT
CASSFSRGRGDTQYF